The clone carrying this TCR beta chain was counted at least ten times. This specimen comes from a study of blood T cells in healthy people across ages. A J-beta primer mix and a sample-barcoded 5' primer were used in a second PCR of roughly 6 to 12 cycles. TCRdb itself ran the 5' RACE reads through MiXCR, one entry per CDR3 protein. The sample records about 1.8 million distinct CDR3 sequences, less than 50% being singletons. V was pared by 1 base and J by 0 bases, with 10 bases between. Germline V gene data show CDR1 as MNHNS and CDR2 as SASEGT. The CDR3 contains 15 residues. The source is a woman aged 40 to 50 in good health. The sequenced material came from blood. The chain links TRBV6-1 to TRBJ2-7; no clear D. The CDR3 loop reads CASSEGHSLSYEQYF. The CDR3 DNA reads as TGTGCCAGCAGTGAAGGACACTCCCTCTCCTACGAGCAGTACTTC.